Detailed here is one TCR beta chain. V dropped 3 bases and J dropped 7 bases, with 7 bases sitting between them. The length of the CDR3 is 10 residues. Germline CDR1 reads DFQATT; CDR2 reads SNEGSKA (reference sequence). These data come from a study of blood T cell repertoires in COVID-19. On the study more broadly: PBMCs, B-cell-depleted T cells, or T cells were the source of the cDNA or gDNA that made up the material.

Sequenced by immunoSEQ multiplex PCR; TCRdb stores in-frame clones only, minus some. The sample lists about 110,000 clones, under 80% seen once, with 20% to 25% in the top ten. The sequence was obtained from an older man with active or convalescent COVID-19. The source material was peripheral blood. The chain recombines TRBV20-1 with TRBJ2-7; D is uncertain. CDR3 in amino acids: CSASTREQYF. Here the CDR3 DNA reads TGCAGTGCTAGTACGAGGGAGCAGTACTTC.